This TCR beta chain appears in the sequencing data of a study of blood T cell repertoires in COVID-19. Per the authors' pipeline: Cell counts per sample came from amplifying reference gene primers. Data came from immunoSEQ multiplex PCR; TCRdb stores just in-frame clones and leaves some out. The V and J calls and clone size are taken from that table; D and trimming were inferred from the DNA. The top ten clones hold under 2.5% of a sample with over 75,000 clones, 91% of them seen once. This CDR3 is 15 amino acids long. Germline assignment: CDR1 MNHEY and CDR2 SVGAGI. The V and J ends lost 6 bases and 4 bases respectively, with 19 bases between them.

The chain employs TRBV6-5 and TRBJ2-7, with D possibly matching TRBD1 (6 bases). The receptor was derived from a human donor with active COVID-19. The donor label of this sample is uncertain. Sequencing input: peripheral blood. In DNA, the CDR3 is TGTGCCAGCAGATCAACAGGGTCCCCTGGTTACGAGCAGTACTTC. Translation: CASRSTGSPGYEQYF.